One and the same sample provided the 4 T cell receptor beta chains below, sequenced in a study of CD8 T cells in Susac syndrome. With random hexamers, reverse transcription was performed on about 0.5 to 1 ug of RNA. TCRdb ran MiXCR on the immunoSEQ multiplex PCR reads and lists one entry per CDR3 protein. The sample comprises some 97,000 distinct CDR3 sequences, around 96% of which are singletons, and 0.25% to 0.35% rests with the top ten. The sample comprised CD8+ T cells from PBMCs. These receptors all stem from a human donor with Susac syndrome.

This sequence joins TRBV24-1 and TRBJ1-2; D ambiguous. V shed 5 bases and J shed 7 bases, with 7 bases lying between them. Per germline, CDR1 KGHDR and CDR2 SFDVKD. This CDR3 region has 11 residues. CDR3 sequence reads: CATSGVGGYTF. CDR3 coding DNA: TGTGCCACCAGTGGAGTGGGTGGCTACACCTTC.

V and J are TRBV4-1 and TRBJ2-3; 11 nucleotides match TRBD1. The V gene's germline CDR1 is MGHRA and CDR2 YSYEKL. This CDR3 spans 16 amino acids. With 0 bases clipped from V and 4 bases from J, the junction kept 3 bases outside the gene matches. Written as DNA, the CDR3 is TGCGCCAGCAGCCAAGATTGGGGACAGGGGGCAGATACGCAGTATTTT. Translation: CASSQDWGQGADTQYF.

This chain links TRBV20-1 with TRBJ1-5; unclear D gene. This CDR3 is built from 15 residues. Germline assignment: CDR1 DFQATT and CDR2 SNEGSKA (reference sequence). Trimming stripped 4 bases from V and 8 bases from J, with 21 bases between. As DNA, the CDR3 is TGCAGTGCTACCGAGAAGAAAGGTGCGGCCAAGCCCCAGCATTTT. It yields the protein CSATEKKGAAKPQHF.

The gene calls are TRBV7-9 and TRBJ1-2; tentative D call: TRBD1 (6 bases). Germline V gives CDR1 SEHNR, CDR2 FQNEAQ (reference sequence). Trimming pared 5 bases from V and 4 bases from J, leaving 14 bases between. This CDR3 has 14 amino acids. CDR3 region: CASSPGGGFYGYTF. CDR3 DNA: TGTGCCAGCAGCCCCGGTGGGGGCTTCTATGGCTACACCTTC. The whole variable domain, filled in from reference TRBV7-9 and TRBJ1-2, reads DTGVSQNPRHKITKRGQNVTFRCDPISEHNRLYWYRQTLGQGPEFLTYFQNEAQLEKSRLLSDRFSAERPKGSFSTLEIQRTEQGDSAMYLCASSPGGGFYGYTFGSGTRLTVV.